One and the same sample provided the 8 T cell receptor beta chains below, sequenced in a study of blood T cell repertoires in COVID-19. The table came from immunoSEQ multiplex PCR; TCRdb's copy has only in-frame clones and leaves some out. Of 250,000 to 300,000 clones detected, 88% appear once; the ten largest clones hold 11%. The sample taken for sequencing was peripheral blood. These receptors all stem from a woman in her twenties or thirties with COVID-19, enrolled during active disease.

The CDR3 region has the DNA TGTGCCAGCAGTTCTTCTGGACTAGCCCCTAGCACAGATACGCAGTATTTT. Protein: CASSSSGLAPSTDTQYF. The chain joins TRBV28 to TRBJ2-3; 8 nucleotides match TRBD2. V was clipped by 4 bases and J by 0 bases; unmatched bases: 9. The CDR3 runs 17 residues. CDR1 is MDHEN, CDR2 SYDVKM, per germline. Drawing the rest from reference TRBV28 and TRBJ2-3, the complete variable domain is DVKVTQSSRYLVKRTGEKVFLECVQDMDHENMFWYRQDPGLGLRLIYFSYDVKMKEKGDIPEGYSVSREKKERFSLILESASTNQTSMYLCASSSSGLAPSTDTQYFGPGTRLTVL.

The chain is built from TRBV28 and TRBJ2-5; 8 nucleotides line up with TRBD2. The germline gives CDR1 MDHEN, CDR2 SYDVKM. This CDR3 is 16 amino acids long. J was trimmed by 0 bases and V by 6 bases; bases with no gene match: 9. The CDR3: CASSPRGGTYQETQYF. The CDR3 coding sequence is TGTGCCAGCAGCCCCCGGGGGGGGACTTACCAAGAGACCCAGTACTTC.

Of note for this clone: One end of the junction is discordant with germline, which a read error may explain. The chain employs TRBV29-1 and TRBJ1-2; D is unclear. The germline V gene encodes CDR1 SQVTM and CDR2 ANQGSEA. CDR3 length equals 14 residues. This CDR3 is CSVKEPGFVNGYTF. CDR3 DNA sequence: TGCAGCGTTAAAGAGCCGGGTTTCGTGAATGGCTACACCTTC.

This sequence joins TRBV10-3 and TRBJ2-5, with D perhaps TRBD1 or TRBD2 (5 bases each). The CDR3 length is 12 residues. V lost 10 bases to trimming and J lost 4 bases, with 13 bases between them. Germline CDR1 is ENHRY and CDR2 is SYGVKD. This chain's CDR3 is CATSGQGETQYF. CDR3 DNA sequence: TGTGCCACCAGCGGCCAGGGAGAGACCCAGTACTTC.

The chain combines TRBV5-1 with TRBJ2-3; D call uncertain. Germline CDR1 and CDR2: SGHRS and YFSETQ. The CDR3 runs to 14 residues. V dropped 0 bases and J dropped 6 bases, with 11 bases sitting between them. CDR3 bases: TGCGCCAGCAGCTTGGGACGGGTACTGGATACGCAGTATTTT. Translating it yields CASSLGRVLDTQYF.

Only one count was recorded for this clone. This rearrangement joins TRBV28 to TRBJ2-7; 9 bases map to TRBD1. With V trimmed by 6 bases and J by 6 bases, 6 bases remained unmatched. The CDR3 sequence is 13 residues long. Germline lookup yields CDR1 MDHEN and CDR2 SYDVKM. CDR3 bases: TGTGCCAGCAGCTTAGGGACAGGGCCCGAGCAGTACTTC. As protein: CASSLGTGPEQYF.

V gene TRBV6-5 combines with J gene TRBJ2-7; 11 bases map to TRBD2. Germline assignment: CDR1 MNHEY and CDR2 SVGAGI. This CDR3 spans 15 amino acids. V shed 2 bases and J 7 bases; nucleotides not matched to a gene: 7. CDR3 nucleotide sequence: TGTGCCAGCAGTTACATCCTAGCGGGAGGTTATGAGCAGTACTTC. Translating gives CASSYILAGGYEQYF.

V usage is TRBV27 and J usage is TRBJ2-1, with 9 bases fitting TRBD1. The V gene's germline CDR1 is MNHEY and CDR2 SMNVEV (reference sequence). This CDR3 is built from 14 residues. Losses at the gene ends were 6 bases for V and 8 bases for J; bases not matched to a gene: 8. The CDR3 here is CASSRVDRGDEQFF. The CDR3 region has the DNA TGTGCCAGCAGCCGAGTCGACAGGGGGGATGAGCAGTTCTTC.